The 21 T cell receptor beta chains below were found in one sample sequenced in a study of cytomegalovirus exposure and HLA in healthy donors. The PCR was carried out with 60 Vbeta primers and 13 Jbeta primers. Some clones are missing from TCRdb's copy, which holds only in-frame ones; the method was immunoSEQ multiplex PCR. The sample has 40,000 or so clones; over 65% are singletons. Sequences were obtained from PBMCs. The receptors here all came from a man between 45 and 60 years old in good health and CMV-seropositive.

The sample holds a few counts of this clone. The chain combines TRBV10-3 with TRBJ1-1; D may be TRBD1 (5 bases). Trimming took off 6 bases at V and 8 bases at J, with 16 bases between the two ends. CDR3 length: 13 amino acids. From germline, CDR1 is ENHRY and CDR2 SYGVKD. The CDR3 sequence is CAISRTQEVEAFF. CDR3 nucleotide sequence: TGTGCCATCAGCCGCACACAGGAAGTCGAAGCTTTCTTT.

Details on this clone: In this CDR3 the conserved last residue, phenylalanine or tryptophan, is missing, so a read error is likely. The CDR3 DNA reads TGTGCCACCACAACTAGCGGGGGGTCCTACGAGCAGTACCTC. This gives the protein CATTTSGGSYEQYL. V usage is TRBV6-1 and J usage is TRBJ2-7; 12 bases are shared with TRBD2. V trimming: 10 bases; J trimming: 1 base; junction bases outside the gene matches: 5. The CDR3 sequence is 14 residues long. Germline values: CDR1 MNHNS, CDR2 SASEGT.

The chain joins TRBV6-1 to TRBJ2-2, with unresolved D. V was cut by 7 bases and J by 4 bases, with 10 bases left in between. The CDR3 runs 13 residues. Germline CDR1 is MNHNS and CDR2 is SASEGT. Written as DNA, the CDR3 is TGTGCCAGCAATATACAGAGCACCGGGGAGCTGTTTTTT. Its protein product is CASNIQSTGELFF.

Only one count was recorded for this clone. The chain joins TRBV5-1 to TRBJ2-5, with a possible D match to TRBD2 (5 bases). The CDR3 consists of 14 residues. Germline V gives CDR1 SGHRS, CDR2 YFSETQ. V lost 4 bases to trimming and J lost 5 bases, with 15 bases between them. The CDR3 nucleotides read TGCGCCAGCAGCCCTGGACGGGGAAGGGAGACCCAGTACTTC. It yields the protein CASSPGRGRETQYF.

This chain uses TRBV2 with TRBJ2-7; D perhaps matches TRBD1 (6 bases). The CDR3 has 14 residues. Germline lookup yields CDR1 SNHLY and CDR2 FYNNEI. Trimming took off 8 bases at V and 1 base at J, with 15 bases between the two ends. The CDR3 nucleotides read TGTGCCAGCCAGGGGCATGGCGAATCCTACGAGCAGTACTTC. Amino acid sequence: CASQGHGESYEQYF.

The rearrangement joins TRBV9 to TRBJ1-6; tentatively, D is TRBD1 (5 bases). The CDR3 has 12 amino acids. Germline V gives CDR1 SGDLS, CDR2 YYNGEE. Trimming cost V 4 bases and J 14 bases, with 13 bases left between them. The CDR3 is CASSPSGGTLHF. The CDR3 nucleotides are TGTGCCAGCAGCCCGAGTGGGGGGACCCTCCACTTT.

The chain has TRBV4-3 and TRBJ1-2, with D possibly matching TRBD1 (5 bases). Trimming cost V 0 bases and J 3 bases, with 14 bases left between them. This CDR3 has 16 amino acids. Germline V lookup: CDR1 LGHNA, CDR2 YSLEER. The CDR3 loop is CASSQDRAGPYYGYTF. The CDR3 nucleotides are TGCGCCAGCAGCCAAGATCGAGCAGGGCCTTACTATGGCTACACCTTC.

The rearrangement links TRBV6-6 to TRBJ1-5; 9 nucleotides line up with TRBD1. The V gene's germline CDR1 is MNHNY and CDR2 SVGAGI (reference sequence). This CDR3 has 15 amino acids. V was pared by 7 bases and J by 2 bases, with 6 bases of the junction left unmatched. DNA of the CDR3: TGTGCCAGCACTCAGAGGGACAGGGGCAATCAGCCCCAGCATTTT. This codes for CASTQRDRGNQPQHF.

The chain joins TRBV4-3 to TRBJ1-1; TRBD1 is a possible D gene (5 bases). CDR1 and CDR2 (germline): LGHNA, YSLEER. The length of the CDR3 is 16 residues. With 0 bases removed from V and 1 base from J, the gap between germline ends came to 12 bases. CDR3 in amino acids: CASSQDGGIPNTEAFF. The CDR3 region has the DNA TGCGCCAGCAGCCAAGATGGGGGGATTCCGAACACTGAAGCTTTCTTT.

J is TRBJ2-3 and V is TRBV7-7; D gene unclear. CDR3 length equals 13 residues. Trimming took 3 bases from V and 2 from J, leaving 6 bases between them. CDR1 is SSHAT and CDR2 is FNYEAQ in the germline V gene (reference sequence). In DNA form, the CDR3 reads TGTGCCAGCAGCTTCACTTACACAGATACGCAGTATTTT. Protein product: CASSFTYTDTQYF.

The rearrangement joins TRBV7-3 to TRBJ2-3, with D maybe TRBD2 (6 bases). V gave up 1 base and J gave up 1 base, with 6 bases separating them. Germline V gives CDR1 SGHTA, CDR2 FQGTGA. CDR3 size: 14 residues. The CDR3 sequence: CASSLRGGTDTQYF. The CDR3 nucleotides read TGTGCCAGCAGCTTAAGGGGGGGCACAGATACGCAGTATTTT.

The chain has TRBV5-4 and TRBJ1-2, with D maybe TRBD1 (5 bases). The CDR3 sequence is 14 residues long. CDR1 is SGHNT and CDR2 is YYREEE in the germline V gene (reference sequence). The V gene lost 2 bases and the J gene lost 7 bases, with 15 bases spanning the gap. CDR3 coding DNA: TGTGCCAGCAGCTTCTGGGGTGGGGCTGCTGGCTACACCTTC. Its protein product is CASSFWGGAAGYTF.

The chain combines TRBV2 with TRBJ2-6; D unclear. Trimming left V 6 bases short and J 2 bases short, with 8 bases between. The V gene's germline CDR1 is SNHLY and CDR2 FYNNEI. The CDR3 spans 14 residues. As DNA, the CDR3 is TGTGCCAGCAGCCTATCTACTGGGGCCAACGTCCTGACTTTC. Translation: CASSLSTGANVLTF.

V gene TRBV7-9 combines with J gene TRBJ1-4; D is perhaps TRBD1 (6 bases). This CDR3 has 17 residues. Germline assignment: CDR1 SEHNR and CDR2 FQNEAQ (reference sequence). V lost 6 bases and J lost 3, with 20 bases in between. CDR3 loop: CASRTGQSVQANEKLFF. In nucleotides, the CDR3 is TGTGCCAGCAGAACCGGACAGTCGGTGCAAGCTAATGAAAAACTGTTTTTT.

The CDR3 spells CASSGTTYNEQFF. As DNA, the CDR3 is TGTGCCAGCAGTGGGACAACCTACAATGAGCAGTTCTTC. V is TRBV28 and J is TRBJ2-1; D might be TRBD1 (6 bases). Germline V CDR1 and CDR2: MDHEN, SYDVKM. V was clipped by 5 bases and J by 2 bases, with 7 bases between them. The CDR3 consists of 13 residues.

This chain connects TRBV5-1 to TRBJ2-5; D gene uncertain. The assigned J gene may be wrong: the sequence end matches TRBJ2-7 better. In germline, CDR1 is SGHRS, CDR2 YFSETQ. This CDR3 has 14 residues. In DNA, the CDR3 is TGCGCCAGCAGCTTGCAAGAAAACGCCTACGAGCAGTACTTC. Encoded protein: CASSLQENAYEQYF.

The rearrangement links TRBV6-5 to TRBJ1-3, with 8 nucleotides matching TRBD1. V dropped 6 bases and J dropped 8; count of bases not matched to a gene: 9. The germline gives CDR1 MNHEY, CDR2 SVGAGI. The CDR3 is 14 amino acids. The CDR3 nucleotides are TGTGCCAGCAGACCCCAGGGGGCTAGGGACACCATATATTTT. Its translation is CASRPQGARDTIYF.

This clone was counted once. V and J are TRBV28 and TRBJ1-2, with D uncertain. This CDR3 is 12 amino acids long. Trimming stripped 6 bases from V and 8 bases from J, with 13 bases between. Germline CDR1 and CDR2: MDHEN and SYDVKM. The CDR3, as DNA: TGTGCCAGCAGCCAGCCACCCGGGGGCTACACCTTC. Amino acids: CASSQPPGGYTF.

The V call is TRBV6-5, the J call TRBJ1-1, with D possibly TRBD1 on 6 matching bases. Trimming removed 0 bases from V and 11 bases from J, with 13 bases in between. Per germline, CDR1 MNHEY and CDR2 SVGAGI. CDR3 length: 13 amino acids. CDR3 sequence (DNA): TGTGCCAGCAGTTACTCGACAGGCCAAGCGGCTTTCTTT. Translated: CASSYSTGQAAFF.

The V and J genes are TRBV11-3 and TRBJ2-3; the D is unclear. This CDR3 contains 14 residues. V lost 2 bases and J 0 bases, leaving 6 bases between the germline ends. Germline CDR1 is SGHNT and CDR2 is YENEEA. In DNA form, the CDR3 reads TGTGCCAGCAGCTTAACGACTAGCACAGATACGCAGTATTTT. Residues: CASSLTTSTDTQYF.

This rearrangement joins TRBV29-1 to TRBJ1-5; no reliable D call. Trimming shortened V by 2 bases and J by 2 bases, and 7 bases separated the two germline ends. The CDR3 is 13 amino acids. CDR1 is SQVTM and CDR2 is ANQGSEA in the germline V gene. In DNA form, the CDR3 reads TGCAGCGTTGAACTAGGTGGCAATCAGCCCCAGCATTTT. It yields the protein CSVELGGNQPQHF.